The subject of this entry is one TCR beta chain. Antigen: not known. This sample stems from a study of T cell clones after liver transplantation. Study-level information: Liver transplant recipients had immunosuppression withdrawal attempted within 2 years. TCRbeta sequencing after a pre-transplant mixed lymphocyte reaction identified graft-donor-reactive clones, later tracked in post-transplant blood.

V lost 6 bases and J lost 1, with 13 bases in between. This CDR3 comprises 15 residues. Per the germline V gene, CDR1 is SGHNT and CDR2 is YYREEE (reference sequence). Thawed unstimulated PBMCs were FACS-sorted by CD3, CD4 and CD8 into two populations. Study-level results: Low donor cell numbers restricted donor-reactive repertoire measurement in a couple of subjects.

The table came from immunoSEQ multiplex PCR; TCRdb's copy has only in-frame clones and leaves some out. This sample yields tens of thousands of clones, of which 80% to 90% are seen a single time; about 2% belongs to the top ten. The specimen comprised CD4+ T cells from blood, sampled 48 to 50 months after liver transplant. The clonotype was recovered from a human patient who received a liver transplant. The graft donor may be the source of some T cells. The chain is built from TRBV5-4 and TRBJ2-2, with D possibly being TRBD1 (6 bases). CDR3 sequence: CASNKIQGNTGELFF. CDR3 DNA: TGTGCCAGCAATAAAATACAGGGGAACACCGGGGAGCTGTTTTTT.